The next 18 T cell receptor beta chains were all read from a single sample in a study of post-analysis software for immune sequencing data. Study-level points and caveats: About 5 TRBV segments (TRBV5-6, TRBV5-1 and TRBV20-1 among them) occurred more frequently in patients than in controls.

Their antigens remain unidentified. The TCR beta cDNA libraries carried unique molecular identifiers. TCRdb passed the PCR reads through MiXCR, listing each CDR3 protein once. The top ten hold approximately 5% of the sample, which has around 770,000 distinct CDR3 sequences, just over 45% seen once. Sequencing was carried out using blood. These receptors all come from a girl aged 5-17 years with multiple sclerosis.

This chain uses TRBV28 with TRBJ2-2, with D tentatively TRBD2 (6 bases). The germline CDR1 and CDR2 sequences are MDHEN and SYDVKM. This CDR3 has 14 residues. The V end was cut by 5 bases, the J end by 4 bases, with 11 bases between. As DNA, the CDR3 is TGTGCCAGCAGTCCAATGGGAGGCACCGGGGAGCTGTTTTTT. This encodes CASSPMGGTGELFF.

The genes are TRBV28 and TRBJ2-1; 14 nucleotides line up with TRBD2. Germline values: CDR1 MDHEN, CDR2 SYDVKM. This CDR3 contains 15 residues. The ends lost 4 bases at V and 10 bases at J; junction bases unmatched: 6. The DNA of the CDR3 is TGTGCCAGCAGTTCCGGGACTAGCGGGAGTCTGGAGCAGTTCTTC. Translating gives CASSSGTSGSLEQFF.

This clonotype was counted a few times. The J gene is TRBJ2-7, the V gene TRBV27, with D hard to call. The CDR3 runs to 15 residues. The germline CDR1 and CDR2 sequences are MNHEY and SMNVEV (reference sequence). Trimming cost V 0 bases and J 0 bases, with 9 bases left between them. The CDR3 nucleotides read TGTGCCAGCAGTTTATCCTTGGGCAACTCCTACGAGCAGTACTTC. Residues: CASSLSLGNSYEQYF.

This clonotype has only a few counts. One end of the junction is discordant with germline, which a read error may explain. The rearrangement uses TRBV3-1 and TRBJ2-5, with D unclear. Germline V gene lookup returns CDR1 LGHDT and CDR2 YNNKEL (reference sequence). The length of the CDR3 is 13 residues. CDR3: CASSQGSRQTQYF. The CDR3 DNA sequence: TGTGCCAGCAGTCAAGGTAGCAGGCAGACCCAGTACTTC.

This clonotype occurred a few times. The rearrangement links TRBV3-1 to TRBJ2-7; TRBD2 matches at 7 bases. The end of the DNA aligns better with TRBJ2-5, so the J call may be wrong. The CDR3 contains 16 residues. Per germline, CDR1 LGHDT and CDR2 YNNKEL (reference sequence). This chain's CDR3 is CASSQDVWGGSKTQYF. The CDR3 DNA follows: TGTGCCAGCAGCCAAGATGTGTGGGGGGGTTCGAAGACCCAGTACTTC.

The sample holds a few counts of this clonotype. The chain is built from TRBV6-5 and TRBJ2-6, with TRBD1 identical over 10 bases. Trimming at V came to 2 bases and at J to 1 base, leaving 2 bases not matched to a gene. Germline assignment: CDR1 MNHEY and CDR2 SVGAGI. CDR3 length: 17 amino acids. The CDR3 bases are TGTGCCAGCAGTTACGGGGACAGGGGATCTGGGGCCAACGTCCTGACTTTC. This sequence encodes CASSYGDRGSGANVLTF.

V usage is TRBV19 and J usage is TRBJ2-1, with unresolved D. V lost 4 bases and J lost 7, with 8 bases in between. The germline V gene has CDR1 LNHDA and CDR2 SQIVND (reference sequence). The CDR3 is 12 amino acids. CDR3: CASSTVGNEQFF. The CDR3 DNA is TGTGCCAGTAGTACCGTCGGGAATGAGCAGTTCTTC.

This clonotype was counted a few times. Relative to the germline gene, one junction end is altered; a read error may explain this. V and J are TRBV5-1 and TRBJ2-3, with a tentative D call TRBD2 (6 bases). The CDR3 is 16 amino acids. CDR1 and CDR2 from the germline V gene are SGHRS and YFSETQ. CDR3 in DNA: TGCGCCAACAGCTTGGTGCTAGCGAGCGGGTCAGATACGCAGTATTTT. Protein: CANSLVLASGSDTQYF. The entire variable domain, with the rest obtained from reference TRBV5-1 and TRBJ2-3, is as follows: KAGVTQTPRYLIKTRGQQVTLSCSPISGHRSVSWYQQTPGQGLQFLFEYFSETQRNKGNFPGRFSGRQFSNSRSEMNVSTLELGDSALYLCANSLVLASGSDTQYFGPGTRLTVL.

V usage is TRBV7-8 and J usage is TRBJ2-7, with D possibly being TRBD2 (6 bases). Germline-derived CDR1 and CDR2 are SGHVS and FQNEAQ. The CDR3 is made up of 16 amino acids. V was clipped by 4 bases and J by 0 bases, with 16 bases between them. The CDR3: CASSSQASVSSYEQYF. The CDR3 DNA is TGTGCCAGCAGCTCCCAGGCTAGCGTTAGCTCCTACGAGCAGTACTTC.

This clonotype was observed a few times. V gene TRBV7-9 combines with J gene TRBJ2-3, with 9 bases fitting TRBD2. CDR1 and CDR2 (germline): SEHNR, FQNEAQ (reference sequence). V trimming: 1 base; J trimming: 4 bases; junction bases outside the gene matches: 6. CDR3 length: 16 residues. The CDR3 loop is CASSLDGSGSADTQYF. DNA of the CDR3: TGTGCCAGCAGCTTAGATGGTAGCGGGAGCGCAGATACGCAGTATTTT.

The chain links TRBV15 to TRBJ2-1; 10 nucleotides align to TRBD2. Germline V gene data show CDR1 as LNHNV and CDR2 as YYDKDF (reference sequence). The CDR3 consists of 17 residues. The junction had 9 bases not matched to a gene; V was cut back by 1 base and J by 6 bases. The CDR3 region is CATSRVYGTSVTNEQFF. The CDR3 bases are TGTGCCACCAGCAGAGTATATGGGACTAGCGTTACCAATGAGCAGTTCTTC.

V is TRBV12-3 or TRBV12-4 and J is TRBJ2-1; the match to TRBD2 covers 12 bases. The CDR3 is 19 residues long. The ends lost 7 bases at V and 1 base at J; junction bases unmatched: 14. The CDR3 sequence: CASNPSQGTSGRSYNEQFF. CDR3 in DNA: TGTGCCAGCAACCCCAGCCAGGGGACTAGCGGGCGATCCTACAATGAGCAGTTCTTC.

The chain couples TRBV19 to TRBJ1-2; the D is unclear. Germline V gene lookup returns CDR1 LNHDA and CDR2 SQIVND (reference sequence). Trimming took off 1 base at V and 3 bases at J, with 6 bases between the two ends. This CDR3 is built from 13 residues. The CDR3 bases are TGTGCCAGTAGTATAGGAGCAGACTATGGCTACACCTTC. Its translation is CASSIGADYGYTF.

V is TRBV7-9 and J is TRBJ1-2; possibly TRBD1 for D (5 bases). Trimming removed 5 bases from V and 6 bases from J, with 19 bases in between. Germline CDR1 SEHNR, CDR2 FQNEAQ (reference sequence). This CDR3 comprises 15 residues. The CDR3: CASSGGVSAFHGYTF. The CDR3 region has the DNA TGTGCCAGCAGCGGGGGAGTTTCGGCCTTCCATGGCTACACCTTC.

This clonotype was observed a handful of times. The genes are TRBV7-9 and TRBJ1-2; 11 nucleotides align to TRBD1. The CDR3 runs to 16 residues. Germline V CDR1 and CDR2: SEHNR, FQNEAQ (reference sequence). The ends lost 6 bases at V and 3 bases at J; junction bases unmatched: 9. This chain's CDR3 is CASSPPPGQGDYGYTF. The CDR3 nucleotides are TGTGCCAGCAGTCCCCCCCCGGGACAGGGGGACTATGGCTACACCTTC.

This clonotype came up many times. The rearrangement joins TRBV7-9 to TRBJ2-1; 10 positions agree with TRBD2. This CDR3 has 14 amino acids. Per germline, CDR1 SEHNR and CDR2 FQNEAQ (reference sequence). The J segment lost 5 bases and the V segment lost 2 bases, leaving 0 bases of the junction unmatched. CDR3 coding DNA: TGTGCCAGCAGCTTAACTAGCGGGAACAATGAGCAGTTCTTC. Protein: CASSLTSGNNEQFF.

V is TRBV24-1 and J is TRBJ2-1; D ambiguous. CDR1 is KGHDR, CDR2 SFDVKD, per germline. This CDR3 has 16 amino acids. Trimming removed 11 bases from V and 4 bases from J, with 23 bases in between. The CDR3 protein is CANTYLRPPLYNEQFF. The CDR3 DNA reads as TGTGCCAACACCTACTTGCGCCCACCCCTATACAATGAGCAGTTCTTC.

This clonotype has more than one count but fewer than ten. The V and J genes are TRBV5-5 and TRBJ1-5; D unresolved. The length of the CDR3 is 14 residues. Germline lookup yields CDR1 SGHKS and CDR2 YYEKEE (reference sequence). Trimming removed 2 bases at V and 2 bases at J, with 8 bases between. In nucleotides, the CDR3 is TGTGCCAGCAGCTTCGGGCTAGGCAATCAGCCCCAGCATTTT. This sequence encodes CASSFGLGNQPQHF.